This TCR beta chain was identified during a study of T cell responses to AZD1222 COVID-19 vaccine. Study results and limitations: Variant regions that are unmutated are reportedly the target of nearly half of spike-specific TCRs. Across spike, vaccine-associated CD4 TCRs were found, dominant at 160-218 and 743-854. The donor group comprised mostly white British people and more females; the analysis possibly underestimated clonal diversity.

Details on this clone: Its antigen is still unknown.

Produced via immunoSEQ multiplex PCR; TCRdb's table is partial and in-frame only. The table records 100,000 to 150,000 clones, approximately 88% of them present only once. The sequence was collected from an adult in good health. Sequencing was performed on peripheral blood, taken on day 0 of AZD1222 vaccination.

CDR3 amino acids: CASSFGQSTEAFF. Here the CDR3 DNA reads TGTGCCAGCAGTTTCGGGCAGAGCACTGAAGCTTTCTTT. The V gene is TRBV12-3 or TRBV12-4, the J gene TRBJ1-1; D is unclear. V was trimmed by 3 bases and J by 4 bases, leaving 9 bases between them. There are 13 residues in the CDR3.